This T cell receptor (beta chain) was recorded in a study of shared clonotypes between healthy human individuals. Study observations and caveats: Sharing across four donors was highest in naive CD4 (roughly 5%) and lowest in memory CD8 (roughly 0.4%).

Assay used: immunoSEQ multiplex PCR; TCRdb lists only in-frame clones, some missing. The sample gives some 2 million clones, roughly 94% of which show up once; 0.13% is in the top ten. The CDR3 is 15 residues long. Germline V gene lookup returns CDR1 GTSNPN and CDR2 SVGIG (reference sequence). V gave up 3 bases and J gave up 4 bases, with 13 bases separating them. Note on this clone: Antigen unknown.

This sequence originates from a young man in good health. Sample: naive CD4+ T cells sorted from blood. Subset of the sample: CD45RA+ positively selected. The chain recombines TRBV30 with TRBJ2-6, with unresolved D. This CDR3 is CAWSRKGSGANVLTF. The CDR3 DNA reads TGTGCCTGGAGCCGCAAGGGTTCAGGGGCCAACGTCCTGACTTTC.